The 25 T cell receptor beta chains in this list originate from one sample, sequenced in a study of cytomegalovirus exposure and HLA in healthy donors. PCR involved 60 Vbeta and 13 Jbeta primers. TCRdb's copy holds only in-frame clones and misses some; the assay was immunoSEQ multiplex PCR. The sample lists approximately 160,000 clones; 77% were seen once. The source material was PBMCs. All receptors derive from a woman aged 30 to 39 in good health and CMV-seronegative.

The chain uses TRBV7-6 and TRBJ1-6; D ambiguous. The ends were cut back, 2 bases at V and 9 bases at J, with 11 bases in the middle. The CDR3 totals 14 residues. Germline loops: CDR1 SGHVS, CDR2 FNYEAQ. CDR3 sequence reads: CASSLNQPGSPLHF. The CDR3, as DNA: TGTGCCAGCAGCTTAAACCAACCCGGTTCACCCCTCCACTTT.

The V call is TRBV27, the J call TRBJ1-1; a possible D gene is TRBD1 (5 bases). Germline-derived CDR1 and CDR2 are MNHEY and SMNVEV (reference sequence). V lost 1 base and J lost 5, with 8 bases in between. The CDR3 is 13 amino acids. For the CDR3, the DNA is TGTGCCAGCAGTTTATTAAGGGGAACTGAAGCTTTCTTT. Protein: CASSLLRGTEAFF.

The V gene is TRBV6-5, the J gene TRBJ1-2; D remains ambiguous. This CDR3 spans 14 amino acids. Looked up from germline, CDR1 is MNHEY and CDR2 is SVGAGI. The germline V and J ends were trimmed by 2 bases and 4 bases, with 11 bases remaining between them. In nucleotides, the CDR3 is TGTGCCAGCAGTTACATTGGCACCCTCTATGGCTACACCTTC. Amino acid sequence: CASSYIGTLYGYTF.

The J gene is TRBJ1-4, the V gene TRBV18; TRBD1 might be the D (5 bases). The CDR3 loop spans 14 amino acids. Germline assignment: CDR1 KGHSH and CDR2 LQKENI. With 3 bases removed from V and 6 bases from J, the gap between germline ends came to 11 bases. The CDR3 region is CASSPGQGDEKLFF. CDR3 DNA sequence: TGTGCCAGCTCACCCGGCCAAGGGGATGAAAAACTGTTTTTT.

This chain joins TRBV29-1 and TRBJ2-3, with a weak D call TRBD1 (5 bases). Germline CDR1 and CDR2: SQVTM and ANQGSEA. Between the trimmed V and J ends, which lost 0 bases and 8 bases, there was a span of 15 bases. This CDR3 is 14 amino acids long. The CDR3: CSVEDPRDQATQYF. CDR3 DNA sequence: TGCAGCGTTGAAGATCCCAGGGATCAGGCTACGCAGTATTTT.

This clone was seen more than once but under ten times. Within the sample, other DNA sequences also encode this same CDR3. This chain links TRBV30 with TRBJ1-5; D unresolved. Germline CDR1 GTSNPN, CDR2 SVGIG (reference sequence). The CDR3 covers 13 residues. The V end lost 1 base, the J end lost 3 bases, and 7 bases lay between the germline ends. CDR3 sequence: CAWSEQLNQPQHF. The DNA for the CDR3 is TGTGCCTGGAGTGAACAGCTCAATCAGCCCCAGCATTTT.

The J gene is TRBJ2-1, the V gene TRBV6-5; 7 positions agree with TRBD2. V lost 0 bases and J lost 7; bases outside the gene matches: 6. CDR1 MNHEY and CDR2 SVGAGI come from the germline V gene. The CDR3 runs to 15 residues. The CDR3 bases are TGTGCCAGCAGTTACTCGAAGCTAGCGGCTAATGAGCAGTTCTTC. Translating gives CASSYSKLAANEQFF.

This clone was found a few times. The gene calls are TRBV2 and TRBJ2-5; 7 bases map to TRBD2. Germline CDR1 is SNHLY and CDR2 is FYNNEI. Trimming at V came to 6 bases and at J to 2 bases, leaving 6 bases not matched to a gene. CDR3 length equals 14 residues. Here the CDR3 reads CASSTPSGQETQYF. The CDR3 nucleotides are TGTGCCAGCAGCACCCCTAGCGGTCAAGAGACCCAGTACTTC.

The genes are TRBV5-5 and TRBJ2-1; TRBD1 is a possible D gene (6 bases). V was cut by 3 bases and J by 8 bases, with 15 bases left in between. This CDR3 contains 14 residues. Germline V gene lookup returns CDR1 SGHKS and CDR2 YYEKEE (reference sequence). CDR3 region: CASSSQGWAHEQFF. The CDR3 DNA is TGTGCCAGCAGCTCACAGGGTTGGGCCCATGAGCAGTTCTTC.

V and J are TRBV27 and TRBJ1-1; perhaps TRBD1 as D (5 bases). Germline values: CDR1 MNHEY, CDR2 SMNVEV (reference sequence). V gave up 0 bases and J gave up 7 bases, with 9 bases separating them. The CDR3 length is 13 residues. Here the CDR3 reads CASSLSTAYEAFF. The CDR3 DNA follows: TGTGCCAGCAGTTTATCGACAGCATATGAAGCTTTCTTT.

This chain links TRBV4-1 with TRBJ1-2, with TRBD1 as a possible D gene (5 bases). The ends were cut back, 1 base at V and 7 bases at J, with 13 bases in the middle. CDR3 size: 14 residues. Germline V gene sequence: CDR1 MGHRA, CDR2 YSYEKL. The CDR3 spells CASSQAGNGLGYTF. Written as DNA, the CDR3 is TGCGCCAGCAGCCAAGCAGGGAACGGGCTTGGCTACACCTTC.

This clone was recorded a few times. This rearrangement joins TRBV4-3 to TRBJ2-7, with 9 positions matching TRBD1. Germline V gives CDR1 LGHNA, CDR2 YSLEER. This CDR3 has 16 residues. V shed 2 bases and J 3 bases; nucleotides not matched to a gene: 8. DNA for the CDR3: TGCGCCAGCAGCCAACTCGACAGGGGGAGTATCTACGAGCAGTACTTC. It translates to CASSQLDRGSIYEQYF.

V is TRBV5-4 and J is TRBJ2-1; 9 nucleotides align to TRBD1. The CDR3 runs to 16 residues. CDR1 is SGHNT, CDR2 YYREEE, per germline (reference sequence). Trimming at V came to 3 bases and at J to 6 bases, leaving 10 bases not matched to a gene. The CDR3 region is CASSSATGGFTNEQFF. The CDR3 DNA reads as TGTGCCAGCAGCTCGGCTACAGGGGGCTTTACCAATGAGCAGTTCTTC.

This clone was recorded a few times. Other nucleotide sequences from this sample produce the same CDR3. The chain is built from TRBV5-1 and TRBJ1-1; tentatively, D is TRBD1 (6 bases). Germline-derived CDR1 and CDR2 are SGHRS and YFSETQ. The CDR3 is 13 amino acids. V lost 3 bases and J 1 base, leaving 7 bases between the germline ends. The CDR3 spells CASSSQGNTEAFF. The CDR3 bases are TGCGCCAGCAGCTCACAGGGGAACACTGAAGCTTTCTTT.

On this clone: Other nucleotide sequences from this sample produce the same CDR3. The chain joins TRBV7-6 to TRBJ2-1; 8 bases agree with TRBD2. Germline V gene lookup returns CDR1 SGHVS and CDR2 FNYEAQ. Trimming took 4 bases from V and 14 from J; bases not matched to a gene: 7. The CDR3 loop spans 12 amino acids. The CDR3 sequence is CASSSPGRGEFF. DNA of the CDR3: TGTGCCAGCAGCTCCCCTGGGCGGGGGGAGTTCTTC.

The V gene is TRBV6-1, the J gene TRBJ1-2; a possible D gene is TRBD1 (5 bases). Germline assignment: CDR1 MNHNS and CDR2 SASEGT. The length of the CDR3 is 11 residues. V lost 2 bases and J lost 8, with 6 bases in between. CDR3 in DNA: TGTGCCAGCAGTGAAAGGGGAGGCTACACCTTC. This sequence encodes CASSERGGYTF.

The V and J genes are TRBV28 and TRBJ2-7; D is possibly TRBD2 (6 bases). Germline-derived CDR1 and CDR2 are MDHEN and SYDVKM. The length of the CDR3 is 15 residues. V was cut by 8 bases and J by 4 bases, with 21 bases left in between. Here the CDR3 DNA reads TGTGCCAGCTATAATCGACGGGAGTTGAAGTACGAGCAGTACTTC. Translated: CASYNRRELKYEQYF.

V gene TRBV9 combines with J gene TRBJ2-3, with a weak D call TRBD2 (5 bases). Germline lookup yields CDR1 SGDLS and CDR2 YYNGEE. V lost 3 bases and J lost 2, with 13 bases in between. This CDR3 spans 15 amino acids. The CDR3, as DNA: TGTGCCAGCAGCGCAGCACGGGGAAACACAGATACGCAGTATTTT. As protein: CASSAARGNTDTQYF.

The CDR3 loop is CAISPSLGEGTEAFF. CDR3 bases: TGTGCCATCAGTCCTTCCTTAGGGGAGGGCACTGAAGCTTTCTTT. The genes are TRBV10-3 and TRBJ1-1; D may be TRBD1 (5 bases). Germline V lookup: CDR1 ENHRY, CDR2 SYGVKD. Trimming left V 5 bases short and J 4 bases short, with 17 bases between. The CDR3 covers 15 residues.

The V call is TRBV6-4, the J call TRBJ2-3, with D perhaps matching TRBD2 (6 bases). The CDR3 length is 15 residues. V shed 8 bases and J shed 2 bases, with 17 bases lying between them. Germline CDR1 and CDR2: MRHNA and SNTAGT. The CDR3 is CASRRTGEITDTQYF. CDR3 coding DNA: TGTGCCAGCCGCCGAACGGGGGAAATCACAGATACGCAGTATTTT.

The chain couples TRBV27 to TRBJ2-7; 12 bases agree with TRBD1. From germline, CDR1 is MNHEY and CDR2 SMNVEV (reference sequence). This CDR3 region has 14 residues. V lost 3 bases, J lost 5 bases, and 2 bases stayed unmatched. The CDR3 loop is CASSLGTGGDEQYF. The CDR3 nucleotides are TGTGCCAGCAGTTTGGGGACAGGGGGCGACGAGCAGTACTTC.

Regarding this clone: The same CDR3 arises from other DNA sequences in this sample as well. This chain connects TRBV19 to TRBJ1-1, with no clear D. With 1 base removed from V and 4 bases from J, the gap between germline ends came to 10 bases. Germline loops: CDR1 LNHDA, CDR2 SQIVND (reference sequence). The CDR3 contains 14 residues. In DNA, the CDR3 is TGTGCCAGTAGTATAGTCACGGGATCCACTGAAGCTTTCTTT. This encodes CASSIVTGSTEAFF.

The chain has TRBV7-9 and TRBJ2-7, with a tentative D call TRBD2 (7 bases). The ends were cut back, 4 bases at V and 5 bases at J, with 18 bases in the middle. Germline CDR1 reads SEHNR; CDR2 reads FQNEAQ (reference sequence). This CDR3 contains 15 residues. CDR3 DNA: TGTGCCAGCAGCTCCTGGGGGGGGCTAGTGGACGAGCAGTACTTC. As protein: CASSSWGGLVDEQYF.

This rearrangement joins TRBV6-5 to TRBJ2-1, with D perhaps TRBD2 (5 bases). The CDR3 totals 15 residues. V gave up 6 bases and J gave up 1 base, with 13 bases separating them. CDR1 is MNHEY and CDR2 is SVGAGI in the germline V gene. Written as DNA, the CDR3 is TGTGCCAGCAGCTTACTACGGGGATCCTACAATGAGCAGTTCTTC. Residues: CASSLLRGSYNEQFF.

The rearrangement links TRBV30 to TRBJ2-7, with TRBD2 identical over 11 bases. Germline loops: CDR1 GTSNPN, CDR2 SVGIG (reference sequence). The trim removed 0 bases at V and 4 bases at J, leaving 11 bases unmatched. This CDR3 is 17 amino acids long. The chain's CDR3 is CAWSVFSGRAGFYEQYF. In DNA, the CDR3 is TGTGCCTGGAGTGTATTTAGCGGGAGGGCCGGTTTTTACGAGCAGTACTTC.